The 32 T cell receptor beta chains listed next were all sequenced from one sample in a study of molecular identifiers for immune sequencing clone quantification. One entry per CDR3 protein, called by TCRdb with MiXCR from the PCR reads. The profile covers about 630,000 distinct CDR3 sequences, with around 25% appearing a single time and 0.78% taken by the ten largest. Sequencing was carried out using naive CD8+ T cells from blood, with Jurkat cell RNA spiked in. Subset defined: FACS-sorted CD8+CD4-CCR7+CD45RA+ naive T cells. Source of these receptors: a human donor in good health. Some libraries in this study had Jurkat cell RNA spiked in.

This clonotype has more than one count but fewer than ten. V and J are TRBV27 and TRBJ1-1; D is perhaps TRBD1 (5 bases). From germline, CDR1 is MNHEY and CDR2 SMNVEV (reference sequence). V was shortened by 6 bases and J by 4 bases, with 27 bases between the two germline ends. CDR3 length equals 18 residues. CDR3 in DNA: TGTGCCAGCAGCACTTATTGGGACCGCACCCCTTCTCGCACTGAAGCTTTCTTT. Its protein product is CASSTYWDRTPSRTEAFF.

A few counts support this clonotype. CDR3 sequence (DNA): TGCGCCAGCAGCTTGGGACAGGGAATCGAACCCCTCCACTTT. The encoded protein is CASSLGQGIEPLHF. The J gene is TRBJ1-6, the V gene TRBV5-1; 7 bases are shared with TRBD1. CDR3 size: 14 residues. V lost 0 bases and J lost 12; bases outside the gene matches: 6. Per germline, CDR1 SGHRS and CDR2 YFSETQ.

In regard to this clonotype: The junction departs from the called germline gene at one end, perhaps through a read error. This chain uses TRBV11-2 with TRBJ2-3; perhaps TRBD2 as D (5 bases). The CDR3 runs to 15 residues. The germline gives CDR1 SGHAT, CDR2 FQNNGV. The CDR3 is CASSLIPSSTDMQYF. CDR3 bases: TGTGCCAGCAGCTTAATTCCTAGCAGCACAGATATGCAGTATTTT.

The sample holds a few counts of this clonotype. CDR3 amino acids: CASRSPGQDGNTIYF. Written as DNA, the CDR3 is TGTGCCAGCAGGTCTCCGGGACAGGACGGAAACACCATATATTTT. J is TRBJ1-3 and V is TRBV6-5; TRBD1 matches 8 bases. Trimming removed 6 bases from V and 4 bases from J; junction bases left unmatched: 8. This CDR3 has 15 amino acids. The germline CDR1 and CDR2 sequences are MNHEY and SVGAGI.

For this clonotype: Given a much more abundant clone one base away, this may be a read error. This sequence joins TRBV6-5 and TRBJ2-7, with 7 bases fitting TRBD1. CDR1 and CDR2 from the germline V gene are MNHEY and SVGAGI. Trimming took 6 bases from V and 6 from J; bases not matched to a gene: 14. CDR3 size: 15 residues. CDR3 DNA sequence: TGTGCCAGCAGCCTTTACCCGACAGGGCCTTCCGAGCAGTACTTC. Protein: CASSLYPTGPSEQYF.

With respect to this clonotype: Since a much larger clone is just one base distant, this may be a read error. The V and J genes are TRBV7-8 and TRBJ2-7; 8 nucleotides align to TRBD1. Germline CDR1 reads SGHVS; CDR2 reads FQNEAQ. This CDR3 spans 14 amino acids. The CDR3 spells CASSPPDREYAQYF. CDR3 nucleotide sequence: TGTGCCAGCAGCCCTCCGGACAGGGAGTACGCGCAGTACTTC. Filled out from reference TRBV7-8 and TRBJ2-7, the complete variable domain reads GAGVSQSPRYKVAKRGQDVALRCDPISGHVSLFWYQQALGQGPEFLTYFQNEAQLDKSGLPSDRFFAERPEGSVSTLKIQRTQQEDSAVYLCASSPPDREYAQYFGPGTRLTVT.

This clonotype was found once. This clone may be a read error of a much larger clone one base away. The genes are TRBV7-8 and TRBJ2-5; D is tentatively TRBD1 or TRBD2 (5 bases each). CDR3 length: 16 residues. Germline V gene sequence: CDR1 SGHVS, CDR2 FQNEAQ. V was cut by 0 bases and J by 3 bases, with 14 bases left in between. CDR3 in amino acids: CASSLARAWGKETQYF. The CDR3 nucleotides read TGTGCCAGCAGCTTAGCCCGCGCGTGGGGGAAAGAGACCCAGTACTTC.

This clonotype was picked up many times. This chain joins TRBV20-1 and TRBJ2-3, with TRBD2 matching over 8 bases. Looked up from germline, CDR1 is DFQATT and CDR2 is SNEGSKA (reference sequence). The ends lost 1 base at V and 4 bases at J; junction bases unmatched: 7. The CDR3 loop spans 15 amino acids. As DNA, the CDR3 is TGCAGTGCTAGAGCGCCGGCGGGAGGCCCAGATACGCAGTATTTT. It specifies CSARAPAGGPDTQYF.

Notes on this clonotype: At one end, the junction sequence differs from germline, possibly due to a read error. The rearrangement uses TRBV5-6 and TRBJ2-2; D ambiguous. Looked up from germline, CDR1 is SGHDT and CDR2 is YYEEEE. CDR3 length: 15 residues. CDR3 in DNA: TGTGCCAGCAGCTTGTGGGATACCCTCCCCGTGGAGCTGTGTTTT. Its translation is CASSLWDTLPVELCF. Looking up the rest from reference TRBV5-6 and TRBJ2-2 gives the full variable domain: DAGVTQSPTHLIKTRGQQVTLRCSPKSGHDTVSWYQQALGQGPQFIFQYYEEEERQRGNFPDRFSGHQFPNYSSELNVNALLLGDSALYLCASSLWDTLPVELCFGEGSRLTVL.

A few counts support this clonotype. The chain employs TRBV2 and TRBJ2-5; 9 bases are shared with TRBD2. CDR1 is SNHLY, CDR2 FYNNEI, per germline. Trimming at V came to 5 bases and at J to 3 bases, leaving 4 bases not matched to a gene. The CDR3 sequence is 14 residues long. CDR3 DNA: TGTGCCAGCAGTTGGTTAGCGGGAGAAGAGACCCAGTACTTC. Its translation: CASSWLAGEETQYF.

Concerning this clonotype: This may stem from a read error, because a much larger clone lies one nucleotide away. The chain links TRBV6-5 to TRBJ2-3; the match to TRBD2 covers 7 bases. Near its end, the DNA agrees better with TRBJ2-5, so the J call may be wrong. The length of the CDR3 is 15 residues. Germline loops: CDR1 MNHEY, CDR2 SVGAGI. CDR3 DNA: TGTGCCAGCAGTACCCTAGCGGTCGAGCGAGAGACCCAGTACTTC. The encoded protein is CASSTLAVERETQYF.

The rearrangement links TRBV6-6 to TRBJ1-4, with 7 bases that match TRBD1. Germline V gene sequence: CDR1 MNHNY, CDR2 SVGAGI (reference sequence). J lost 5 bases, V lost 4 bases, and 4 bases had no gene match. This CDR3 is 14 amino acids long. CDR3 nucleotides: TGTGCCAGCAGTTCGACAGGGATGAATGAAAAACTGTTTTTT. This gives the protein CASSSTGMNEKLFF.

This clonotype was counted between two and nine times. CDR3 sequence reads: CASSLQGLTGELFF. CDR3 in DNA: TGTGCCAGCAGTTTACAGGGTCTGACCGGGGAGCTGTTTTTT. The gene calls are TRBV12-3 or TRBV12-4 and TRBJ2-2; D might be TRBD1 (5 bases). The germline V and J ends were trimmed by 2 bases and 5 bases, with 9 bases remaining between them. The CDR3 is 14 amino acids.

Concerning this clonotype: At one end, the junction sequence differs from germline, possibly due to a read error. V usage is TRBV13 and J usage is TRBJ2-2, with D possibly matching TRBD2 (6 bases). Germline V lookup: CDR1 PRHDT, CDR2 FYEKMQ (reference sequence). The CDR3 consists of 15 residues. In DNA, the CDR3 is TGTGCCAGCGAACCTCGGTCATATAACACCGGGGGGCTGTTTTTT. Protein sequence: CASEPRSYNTGGLFF. Full variable domain (rest looked up from reference TRBV13 and TRBJ2-2): AAGVIQSPRHLIKEKRETATLKCYPIPRHDTVYWYQQGPGQDPQFLISFYEKMQSDKGSIPDRFSAQQFSDYHSELNMSSLELGDSALYFCASEPRSYNTGGLFFGEGSRLTVL.

The sample holds a few counts of this clonotype. V is TRBV2 and J is TRBJ1-5; TRBD1 matches at 10 bases. This CDR3 contains 14 residues. Germline CDR1 SNHLY, CDR2 FYNNEI. The V gene end was trimmed by 7 bases and the J gene end by 7 bases; junction bases not matched to a gene: 7. For the CDR3, the DNA is TGTGCCAGCATGGGACAGGGGATGTGGCAGCCCCAGCATTTT. It encodes CASMGQGMWQPQHF.

This clonotype was observed a few times. The chain couples TRBV3-1 to TRBJ1-5, with TRBD1 matching over 7 bases. Germline lookup yields CDR1 LGHDT and CDR2 YNNKEL (reference sequence). V lost 4 bases and J lost 14; bases outside the gene matches: 11. The length of the CDR3 is 13 residues. The DNA of the CDR3 is TGTGCCAGCAGCCTCGGATCAACAGGGGAGAAGCATTTT. Protein: CASSLGSTGEKHF.

The chain carries TRBV11-2 and TRBJ1-1; D gene unclear. The germline CDR1 and CDR2 sequences are SGHAT and FQNNGV. V gave up 3 bases and J gave up 4 bases, with 9 bases separating them. The CDR3 runs to 13 residues. CDR3 DNA: TGTGCCAGCAGCTTGGGCAGACTCACTGAAGCTTTCTTT. It specifies CASSLGRLTEAFF.

In this sample, this clonotype turned up many times. The rearrangement uses TRBV28 and TRBJ2-3; D gene uncertain. Germline CDR1 is MDHEN and CDR2 is SYDVKM. V was cut by 4 bases and J by 0 bases, with 8 bases left in between. The CDR3 totals 14 residues. The CDR3 is CASSSPSSTDTQYF. CDR3 sequence (DNA): TGTGCCAGCAGTTCCCCCTCCAGCACAGATACGCAGTATTTT.

This clonotype has at least ten counts. The chain has TRBV29-1 and TRBJ2-2; D is undetermined. V dropped 7 bases and J dropped 1 base, with 10 bases sitting between them. CDR3 length: 13 residues. Per germline, CDR1 SQVTM and CDR2 ANQGSEA. The CDR3 spells CSARTGNTGELFF. The CDR3 nucleotides are TGCAGCGCCCGGACGGGGAACACCGGGGAGCTGTTTTTT.

With respect to this clonotype: A read error may explain this, as a much larger clone is one base away. This chain connects TRBV29-1 to TRBJ2-6, with D perhaps matching TRBD1 (6 bases). This CDR3 contains 16 residues. Germline lookup yields CDR1 SQVTM and CDR2 ANQGSEA. Written as DNA, the CDR3 is TGCAGCGTCCGAGACCCCCGGGCCCAGGGGTCCAACCTCCTGACTTTC. Translating gives CSVRDPRAQGSNLLTF. The full variable domain, completed using reference TRBV29-1 and TRBJ2-6, is SAVISQKPSRDICQRGTSLTIQCQVDSQVTMMFWYRQQPGQSLTLIATANQGSEATYESGFVIDKFPISRPNLTFSTLTVSNMSPEDSSIYLCSVRDPRAQGSNLLTFGAGSRLTVL.

At least ten counts were recorded for this clonotype. V gene TRBV5-1 combines with J gene TRBJ2-7; D gene unclear. V was cut by 4 bases and J by 1 base, with 15 bases left in between. The CDR3 sequence is 15 residues long. Germline CDR1 SGHRS, CDR2 YFSETQ. The CDR3 nucleotides read TGCGCCAGCAGCCCGTGGGATCGTGGGTCCTACGAGCAGTACTTC. This gives the protein CASSPWDRGSYEQYF.

Ten or more counts support this clonotype. The chain links TRBV19 to TRBJ1-4, with D maybe TRBD1 (5 bases). The germline CDR1 and CDR2 sequences are LNHDA and SQIVND (reference sequence). The V end was cut by 3 bases, the J end by 8 bases, with 10 bases between. This CDR3 has 13 residues. The CDR3 sequence: CASSIDRGEKLFF. The DNA of the CDR3 is TGTGCCAGTAGTATCGACAGAGGGGAAAAACTGTTTTTT.

A word on this clonotype: Its ends do not fully match the called genes, so a read error is possible. This chain connects TRBV18 to TRBJ2-6; 10 bases match TRBD1. Looked up from germline, CDR1 is KGHSH and CDR2 is LQKENI. This CDR3 comprises 19 residues. The CDR3 DNA reads TGTGCCAGCTTACCCGTGGGACAGGGGCGTTTCTCTGGGGCCAACGTCCTGGCTTTC. Its translation: CASLPVGQGRFSGANVLAF.

At least ten counts were recorded for this clonotype. V and J are TRBV4-3 and TRBJ2-4, with a weak D call TRBD2 (5 bases). Germline V gene data show CDR1 as LGHNA and CDR2 as YSLEER. The CDR3 extends over 15 amino acids. The V end was cut by 0 bases, the J end by 6 bases, with 12 bases between. DNA for the CDR3: TGCGCCAGCAGCCAAGATAGAAGCGGAGTAAACATTCAGTACTTC. It codes for CASSQDRSGVNIQYF.

This clonotype came up a few times. The rearrangement uses TRBV19 and TRBJ2-7; D perhaps matches TRBD2 (5 bases). Deletions cut 8 bases from V and 5 bases from J, with 19 bases between. Germline CDR1 and CDR2: LNHDA and SQIVND (reference sequence). The CDR3 covers 14 residues. In DNA form, the CDR3 reads TGTGCCAGTCGGGATCTGACGCTCGACCACGAGCAGTACTTC. Translating gives CASRDLTLDHEQYF.

V usage is TRBV2 and J usage is TRBJ1-1; possible D gene TRBD1, 6 bases. Germline-derived CDR1 and CDR2 are SNHLY and FYNNEI. V gave up 8 bases and J gave up 12 bases, with 22 bases separating them. The CDR3 is 13 residues long. The CDR3 DNA sequence: TGTGCCAGCGCCGCGCGGGGGGGGGCAATCCCTTTCTTT. Protein sequence: CASAARGGAIPFF.

In regard to this clonotype: A clone one base away is much larger, so this may be a read error. Since no conserved phenylalanine or tryptophan closes the CDR3, a read error is the likely cause. J is TRBJ2-7 and V is TRBV7-2; 7 bases are a match to TRBD2. In germline, CDR1 is SGHTA, CDR2 FQGNSA. This CDR3 has 16 amino acids. With V trimmed by 4 bases and J by 0 bases, 9 bases remained unmatched. CDR3 residues: CASSYGPGGSSYEQYL. The CDR3, as DNA: TGTGCCAGCAGCTACGGGCCTGGCGGGAGCTCCTACGAGCAGTACCTC.

There are many counts of this clonotype. The rearrangement links TRBV6-2 or TRBV6-3 to TRBJ2-3, with D perhaps TRBD2 (6 bases). The CDR3 loop spans 14 amino acids. The V gene's germline CDR1 is MNHEY and CDR2 SVGEGT. Trimming removed 3 bases from V and 7 bases from J, with 14 bases in between. DNA for the CDR3: TGTGCCAGCAGTTATCCCGCTAGCGAGAATACGCAGTATTTT. It translates to CASSYPASENTQYF.

This clonotype was seen at least ten times. V is TRBV27 and J is TRBJ1-5; D remains unclear. CDR1 is MNHEY and CDR2 is SMNVEV in the germline V gene (reference sequence). The CDR3 totals 14 residues. The germline V and J ends were trimmed by 2 bases and 5 bases, with 10 bases remaining between them. DNA of the CDR3: TGTGCCAGCAGTTTAGTAGGGTTCGATCAGCCCCAGCATTTT. This translates into CASSLVGFDQPQHF.

Concerning this clonotype: The junction differs from germline at one of its ends, possibly a read error. The chain combines TRBV27 with TRBJ1-5; the D is unclear. The CDR3 spans 13 residues. Germline V gene data show CDR1 as MNHEY and CDR2 as SMNVEV (reference sequence). The CDR3 bases are TGTGTCAGCAGTTTAATGAGCAATCAGCCCCAGCATTTT. Amino acid sequence: CVSSLMSNQPQHF.

On this clonotype: A much larger clone is a single base away; this may be a read error. This chain connects TRBV5-4 to TRBJ2-7; 10 bases fit TRBD2. This CDR3 contains 15 residues. Per the germline V gene, CDR1 is SGHNT and CDR2 is YYREEE (reference sequence). CDR3: CASSLAPSGGYGQYF. The DNA for the CDR3 is TGTGCCAGCAGCTTGGCGCCTAGCGGGGGCTACGGGCAGTACTTC.

This clonotype was seen ten or more times. The rearrangement links TRBV7-6 to TRBJ2-2; D is perhaps TRBD1 or TRBD2 (5 bases each). Germline lookup yields CDR1 SGHVS and CDR2 FNYEAQ. Between the trimmed V and J ends, which lost 5 bases and 0 bases, there was a span of 10 bases. The CDR3 extends over 15 amino acids. This chain's CDR3 is CASSPGTTNTGELFF. DNA of the CDR3: TGTGCCAGCAGCCCCGGGACGACGAACACCGGGGAGCTGTTTTTT. The complete variable domain, with remaining parts taken from reference TRBV7-6 and TRBJ2-2, reads GAGVSQSPRYKVTKRGQDVALRCDPISGHVSLYWYRQALGQGPEFLTYFNYEAQQDKSGLPNDRFSAERPEGSISTLTIQRTEQRDSAMYRCASSPGTTNTGELFFGEGSRLTVL.